This T cell receptor (beta chain) was captured by sequencing in a study of blood T cell repertoires in COVID-19. Using immunoSEQ multiplex PCR, the repertoire was profiled, and TCRdb retains in-frame clones only, with some absent. The table includes roughly 200,000 clones, roughly four fifths detected once. Deletions cut 8 bases from V and 3 bases from J, with 11 bases between. The CDR3 is 12 amino acids. Two consecutive negative NP/OP PCR tests, clearance, or resolved symptoms defined Cohort 3 recovery. The origin of this receptor is a man in his forties or fifties who had recovered from COVID-19. The genes are TRBV5-3 and TRBJ1-1, with D unclear. TRBV5-3 falls under the ORF class, with uncertain function. The sample taken for sequencing was PBMCs or T cells enriched from blood (not recorded which). The CDR3 protein is CARGNWYTEAFF. The CDR3 DNA is TGTGCCAGGGGCAATTGGTACACTGAAGCTTTCTTT.